Below, one TCR beta chain is given with its context. The antigen remains unidentified. Time point indicated: week 11, during vaccination. The study gave 300 ug of mutant IDH1 20-mer peptide per vaccine dose, with topical imiquimod. The CDR3 is 15 amino acids. Trimming pared 0 bases from V and 2 bases from J, leaving 11 bases between. From germline, CDR1 is SGHTS and CDR2 YDEGEE. The sample is drawn from a study of a mutant IDH1 vaccine in newly diagnosed glioma. Study information: In weeks 1, 3, 5, 7, 11, 15, 19 and 23, patients were vaccinated. Treated patients were roughly 60% male, roughly 40% female, mean age about 41 years.

Assay used: immunoSEQ multiplex PCR; TCRdb lists only in-frame clones, some missing. The table shows fewer than 70,000 clones, with approximately 90% occurring only once. The TCR was taken from a man aged 40-50 years with glioma. The sample consisted of PBMCs, taken from a glioma patient whose treatment included an IDH1 peptide vaccine. J is TRBJ1-2 and V is TRBV5-8; tentatively, D is TRBD1 (5 bases). CDR3 coding DNA: TGTGCCAGCAGCTTGGTCGGGGGAGGGAACTATGGCTACACCTTC. Protein product: CASSLVGGGNYGYTF.